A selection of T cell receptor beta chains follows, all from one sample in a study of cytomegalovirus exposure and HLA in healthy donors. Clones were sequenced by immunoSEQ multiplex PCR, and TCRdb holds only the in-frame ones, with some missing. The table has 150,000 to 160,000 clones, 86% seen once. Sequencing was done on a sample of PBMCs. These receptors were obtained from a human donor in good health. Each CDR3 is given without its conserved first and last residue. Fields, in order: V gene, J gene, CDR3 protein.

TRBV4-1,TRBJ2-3,ASSQRGTDTQY
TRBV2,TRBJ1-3,ASQKEAIY
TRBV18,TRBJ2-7,ASSPRQGGYEQY
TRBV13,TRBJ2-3,ASSSGASTDTQY
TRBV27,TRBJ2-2,ASSFSSGIGTGELF
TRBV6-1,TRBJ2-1,ASSEAGTGAHEQF
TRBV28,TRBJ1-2,ASSYTGGGYGYT
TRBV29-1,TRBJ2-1,SVEGLASYNEQF
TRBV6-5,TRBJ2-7,ASSSHAVENSYEQY
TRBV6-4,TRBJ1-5,ASRAPQTVFNQPQH
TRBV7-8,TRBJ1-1,ASSMDRAATEAF
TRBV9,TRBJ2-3,ASSPGQRQDTQY
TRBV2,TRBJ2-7,ASSEFRVFYEQY
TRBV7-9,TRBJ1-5,ASNSYSNQPQH
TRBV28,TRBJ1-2,ASSLLLSGGGRYGYT
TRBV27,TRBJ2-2,ASSQLNGELF
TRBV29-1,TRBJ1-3,SGRDSGNTIY
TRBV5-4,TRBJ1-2,ASSWGSRDSIGYT
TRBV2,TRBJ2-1,ASSVGGLPSYNEQF
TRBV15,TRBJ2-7,ATSSHSLSYEQY
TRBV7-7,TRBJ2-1,ASSLAPPGLPHNEQF
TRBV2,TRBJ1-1,ASVYRTLNTEAF
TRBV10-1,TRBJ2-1,ASSESKAYNEQF
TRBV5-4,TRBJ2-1,ASRNPGTGANNEQF
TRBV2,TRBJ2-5,ASSLRRSQETQY
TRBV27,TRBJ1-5,ASSLSAGVQPQH
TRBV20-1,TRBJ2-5,SARIEETQY